This is a list of T cell receptor beta chains from one sample in a study of long-term antiretroviral therapy in people with HIV. Sequencing was performed with immunoSEQ multiplex PCR; in TCRdb, only in-frame clones are kept and a portion is missing. The sample contains about 18,000 clones, over 75% of which appear only once. The sample consisted of unsorted PBMCs, taken at the start of antiretroviral therapy, before treatment. All receptors derive from a woman aged 40 to 50 with HIV. The conserved cysteine and the conserved F or W are not part of the CDR3 here.

J gene | V gene | CDR3 protein
TRBJ2-3 | TRBV5-6 | ASSTGMAQY
TRBJ2-7 | TRBV2 | ASSEHGNYEQY
TRBJ1-2 | TRBV5-1 | ASSFTGGGYGYT
TRBJ2-7 | TRBV30 | AWSHRDGSYEQY
TRBJ1-2 | TRBV2 | ASSEGTVLGGYT
TRBJ1-1 | TRBV19 | ASSIPGTEAF
TRBJ1-2 | TRBV28 | ASSYGVGYT
TRBJ2-3 | TRBV2 | ASSELRLAGVGTDTQY
TRBJ1-3 | TRBV11-2 | ASSPGTTVY
TRBJ2-3 | TRBV5-1 | ASSLEPDSTDTQY
TRBJ1-2 | TRBV7-2 | ASPLGYGDGYGYT
TRBJ2-3 | TRBV5-5 | ASGAWVGGDTDTQY
TRBJ1-2 | TRBV5-4 | ASSFGTAYGYT
TRBJ1-3 | TRBV9 | ASSELGQGNTIY
TRBJ2-1 | TRBV4-3 | ASSQEGRGAPQGQF
TRBJ1-4 | TRBV7-9 | ASSLGGSRGEKLF
TRBJ1-1 | TRBV12-5 | ASAEQGIGTEAF
TRBJ1-4 | TRBV7-9 | ASSLGLGTATNEKLF
TRBJ1-2 | TRBV5-1 | ASSLDTGGSYGYT
TRBJ2-7 | TRBV28 | ASSLFGSPTYEQY
TRBJ1-2 | TRBV6-5 | ASSYSGTGLGYT
TRBJ1-2 | TRBV9 | ASSPKVTGGGRYT
TRBJ2-7 | TRBV10-3 | AIRGGYEQY
TRBJ1-1 | TRBV7-2 | ASSLGGVLNTEAF
TRBJ1-4 | TRBV7-6 | ASSAGQPNEKLF
TRBJ2-2 | TRBV11-1 | ASSFGTGGNTGELF
NA | TRBV7-2 | ASSLWDRPYEQY
TRBJ2-7 | TRBV18 | ASSPRTGDEQH
TRBJ2-1 | TRBV7-3 | ASSLGANNEQF
TRBJ2-7 | TRBV15 | ATSSRGRGSYEQY
TRBJ1-5 | TRBV7-9 | ASSPGGQPQH
TRBJ2-5 | TRBV18 | ASSPLEGAHRSQY
TRBJ1-2 | TRBV2 | ASSVGPMDGTSIYGYT
TRBJ1-1 | TRBV28 | ASIPGGETEAF
TRBJ2-7 | TRBV4-1 | ASSQDREWVYEQY
TRBJ1-2 | TRBV5-4 | ASSLPQGSGYT
TRBJ1-2 | TRBV15 | ATSRDYGNYGYT
TRBJ2-7 | TRBV6-5 | ASSYGDRGEQY
TRBJ1-1 | TRBV27 | ASSFGAGNTEAF
TRBJ1-1 | TRBV5-1 | ASSLTGENTEAF